This is a list of T cell receptor beta chains from one sample in a study of cytomegalovirus exposure and HLA in healthy donors. Assay used: immunoSEQ multiplex PCR; TCRdb lists only in-frame clones, some missing. Recorded here are 40,000 or so clones; the top ten clones represent 3% to 4%. The sequenced material came from PBMCs. These receptor sequences come from a male donor in good health and CMV-seronegative. Each CDR3 is given with its conserved first and last residue. The D gene is left open where the match is weak.

-	TRBV6-4	TRBJ2-3	TGTGCCAGCAGTGACTCGATAGGGAGGAGCGCAGATACGCAGTATTTT	CASSDSIGRSADTQYF
-	TRBV19	TRBJ2-7	TGTGCCAGTAGTATTTCCTCGGGAAGCGAGCAGTACTTC	CASSISSGSEQYF
TRBD1	TRBV15	TRBJ1-6	TGTGCCACCGGTCAGGGACAGCTAATTTCACCCCTCCACTTT	CATGQGQLISPLHF
TRBD1	TRBV6-6	TRBJ1-5	TGTGCCAGCAGCCTACAACAGGGGGATAGCAATCAGCCCCAGCATTTT	CASSLQQGDSNQPQHF
-	TRBV19	TRBJ1-3	TGTGCCAGTAATAACGCCGGACTGGGAGGAAACACCATATATTTT	CASNNAGLGGNTIYF
-	TRBV6-1	TRBJ1-5	TGTGCCAGCAGATTTGGACAGCTTAATCAGCCCCAGCATTTT	CASRFGQLNQPQHF
-	TRBV2	TRBJ1-1	TGTGCCAGCAGGACCACAGGGACGAGGACTGAAGCTTTCTTT	CASRTTGTRTEAFF
-	TRBV6-1	TRBJ1-4	TGTGCCAGCAGCGGACAGACGGCACCTAATGAAAAACTGTTTTTT	CASSGQTAPNEKLFF
-	TRBV5-1	TRBJ2-7	TGCGCCAGCAGCTTGGGGGGCACCGACGAGCAGTACTTC	CASSLGGTDEQYF
TRBD2	TRBV18	TRBJ2-1	TGTGCCAGCTCACCTCAACTAGCGGGGGGCAGCAATGAGCAGTTCTTC	CASSPQLAGGSNEQFF
TRBD2	TRBV6-5	TRBJ2-1	TGTGCCAGCAGCCCGGGGACTAGGGGGGGCAATGAGCAGTTCTTC	CASSPGTRGGNEQFF
-	TRBV6-1	TRBJ2-3	TGTGCCAGCAGTGATCTGGACAGTTACACAGATACGCAGTATTTT	CASSDLDSYTDTQYF
-	TRBV6-6	TRBJ1-2	TGTGCCAGCAGTTACTCCCAGGGGTCGAACTATGGCTACACCTTC	CASSYSQGSNYGYTF
TRBD1	TRBV7-6	TRBJ1-2	TGTGCCAGCAGCTTAGGCCAGACAGGGGCAAGCGGCTACACCTTC	CASSLGQTGASGYTF
TRBD1	TRBV27	TRBJ1-4	TGTGCCAGCAGTCCCCCAGGGGGGTCTGAAAAACTGTTTTTT	CASSPPGGSEKLFF
TRBD2	TRBV28	TRBJ2-1	TGTGCCACCGGGAGGAGCTCCTACAATGAGCAGTTCTTC	CATGRSSYNEQFF
TRBD1	TRBV18	TRBJ2-2	TGTGCCAGCTCACGAACGGGACAGGTCCCCACCGGGGAGCTGTTTTTT	CASSRTGQVPTGELFF
-	TRBV7-6	TRBJ2-2	TGTGCCAGCAGCTCTGGAGGTGGGGGCCCCTCCCGGGAGCTGTTTTTT	CASSSGGGGPSRELFF
TRBD1	TRBV9	TRBJ2-1	TGTGCCAGCAGCCCAGGGACAGGGTGGAGCAATGAGCAGTTCTTC	CASSPGTGWSNEQFF
-	TRBV28	TRBJ1-2	TGTGCCAGCACCCTGTCTCCTTCAGGCTATGGCTACACCTTC	CASTLSPSGYGYTF
-	TRBV18	TRBJ2-3	TGTGCCAGCTCACCAAGTTTAGTCGATACGCAGTATTTT	CASSPSLVDTQYF
-	TRBV7-8	TRBJ1-4	TGTGCCACCACAGGGTACAGCTTGGCAACTAATGAAAAACTGTTTTTT	CATTGYSLATNEKLFF
-	TRBV9	TRBJ2-7	TGTGCCAGCAGCCCCGGGTCCTCCTACGAGCAGTACTTC	CASSPGSSYEQYF
-	TRBV4-1	TRBJ2-3	TGCGCCAGCAGCCGAACAGACACAGATACGCAGTATTTT	CASSRTDTDTQYF
-	TRBV27	TRBJ1-2	TGTGCCAGCAGTTTATATAGCGGGGATTCGTCCTATGGCTACACCTTC	CASSLYSGDSSYGYTF
TRBD2	TRBV6-1	TRBJ2-5	TGTGCCAGCAGTGAGAACGTAGCGGGGGGGCCGAGCCAAGAGACCCAGTACTTC	CASSENVAGGPSQETQYF
-	TRBV6-1	TRBJ1-6	TGTGCCAGCAGTGACAGGGATAATTCACCCCTCCACTTT	CASSDRDNSPLHF
-	TRBV25-1	TRBJ1-5	TGTGCCAGCAGTGAATGGGGAGCCCAGCCCCAGCATTTT	CASSEWGAQPQHF
TRBD2	TRBV7-2	TRBJ2-3	TGTGCCAGCAGCTTAGGGGGCGGGGGGGGCACAGATACGCAGTATTTT	CASSLGGGGGTDTQYF
TRBD1	TRBV2	TRBJ1-3	TGTGCCTCCCGGACAGGGGCTTACTCTGGAAACACCATATATTTT	CASRTGAYSGNTIYF
TRBD2	TRBV5-4	TRBJ2-1	TGTGCCAGCAGCCTCACCCGACTAGCTACCTACAATGAGCAGTTCTTC	CASSLTRLATYNEQFF
TRBD1	TRBV5-1	TRBJ2-4	TGCGCCAGCACCCCTCCGGGACAGGGAAACATTCAGTACTTC	CASTPPGQGNIQYF
TRBD2	TRBV6-1	TRBJ2-5	TGTGCCAGCGGGGGACTAGCGGGGGGCCAAGAGACCCAGTACTTC	CASGGLAGGQETQYF
-	TRBV9	TRBJ1-1	TGTGCCAGCAGCCCCGCTCGGGGGGGGAATACTGAAGCTTTCTTT	CASSPARGGNTEAFF
-	TRBV28	TRBJ1-1	TGTGCCAGCAGTTTAGGGGAGATGAACACTGAAGCTTTCTTT	CASSLGEMNTEAFF
-	TRBV5-1	TRBJ1-4	TGCGCCAGCAGCTTGACAGACGCAACTAATGAAAAACTGTTTTTT	CASSLTDATNEKLFF